These 21 T cell receptor beta chains came from one sample sequenced in a study of cytomegalovirus exposure and HLA in healthy donors. The primer mix had 60 Vbeta and 13 Jbeta primers. The table came from immunoSEQ multiplex PCR; TCRdb's copy has only in-frame clones and leaves some out. The sample carries about 130,000 clones, over 70% recorded once. The sample consisted of PBMCs. The source of these receptors is a woman between 40 and 50 years old in good health and CMV-seronegative.

The chain uses TRBV19 and TRBJ2-3, with a weak D call TRBD1 (6 bases). Trimming removed 7 bases at V and 1 base at J, with 15 bases between. Germline V gene lookup returns CDR1 LNHDA and CDR2 SQIVND (reference sequence). This CDR3 spans 15 amino acids. CDR3 sequence reads: CASNPTGIGTDTQYF. The CDR3 DNA follows: TGTGCCAGTAATCCTACAGGGATTGGCACAGATACGCAGTATTTT. Full variable domain (missing parts from reference TRBV19 and TRBJ2-3): DGGITQSPKYLFRKEGQNVTLSCEQNLNHDAMYWYRQDPGQGLRLIYYSQIVNDFQKGDIAEGYSVSREKKESFPLTVTSAQKNPTAFYLCASNPTGIGTDTQYFGPGTRLTVL.

The genes are TRBV9 and TRBJ2-3; 7 nucleotides agree with TRBD2. The germline V gene has CDR1 SGDLS and CDR2 YYNGEE. V lost 7 bases to trimming and J lost 7 bases; unmatched junction nucleotides: 9. The length of the CDR3 is 13 residues. CDR3 bases: TGTGCCAGCGGGGAGGGGTTCTCGAATACGCAGTATTTT. This sequence encodes CASGEGFSNTQYF.

J is TRBJ2-2 and V is TRBV4-2, with TRBD1 identical over 7 bases. Germline V gives CDR1 LGHNA, CDR2 YNFKEQ. V lost 5 bases, J lost 7 bases, and 10 bases stayed unmatched. The CDR3 runs to 15 residues. The CDR3: CASSVRQGAGGELFF. The CDR3 bases are TGTGCCAGCAGCGTAAGACAGGGTGCGGGCGGGGAGCTGTTTTTT.

This clone was seen once. The gene calls are TRBV28 and TRBJ2-3; 8 bases align to TRBD2. The CDR3 length is 17 residues. V lost 5 bases to trimming and J lost 5 bases; unmatched junction nucleotides: 15. The germline CDR1 and CDR2 sequences are MDHEN and SYDVKM. The CDR3 here is CASSLAQREISGDTQYF. CDR3 nucleotides: TGTGCCAGCAGTCTCGCCCAGCGGGAGATCTCGGGAGATACGCAGTATTTT.

The rearrangement joins TRBV7-2 to TRBJ2-2; 8 bases are a match to TRBD2. In germline, CDR1 is SGHTA, CDR2 FQGNSA. J gave up 5 bases and V 2 bases, and 4 bases lay outside the gene matches. CDR3 length: 15 residues. CDR3 in amino acids: CASSLSGRGTGELFF. The CDR3 region has the DNA TGTGCCAGCAGCTTAAGCGGGAGAGGGACCGGGGAGCTGTTTTTT.

The count of this clone is one. This chain joins TRBV2 and TRBJ2-6, with 8 bases that match TRBD1. V was pared by 5 bases and J by 2 bases, with 2 bases of the junction left unmatched. Germline V CDR1 and CDR2: SNHLY, FYNNEI. This CDR3 comprises 15 residues. In nucleotides, the CDR3 is TGTGCCAGCAGTAGGACAGGGACTGGGGCCAACGTCCTGACTTTC. As protein: CASSRTGTGANVLTF.

The chain joins TRBV7-9 to TRBJ1-4; D is uncertain. Germline loops: CDR1 SEHNR, CDR2 FQNEAQ (reference sequence). The length of the CDR3 is 15 residues. Trimming took 0 bases from V and 5 from J, leaving 10 bases between them. The CDR3 DNA sequence: TGTGCCAGCAGCTTAGCGTCAGGAAGAAATGAAAAACTGTTTTTT. As protein: CASSLASGRNEKLFF.

This chain connects TRBV2 to TRBJ2-7, with 8 bases that match TRBD1. Trimming took 6 bases from V and 2 from J; bases not matched to a gene: 3. CDR1 and CDR2 (germline): SNHLY, FYNNEI. The CDR3 contains 13 residues. CDR3 residues: CASRTGVTYEQYF. CDR3 nucleotide sequence: TGTGCCAGCAGGACAGGGGTTACCTACGAGCAGTACTTC.

The J gene is TRBJ2-7, the V gene TRBV5-4; 7 bases fit TRBD1. Losses at the gene ends were 3 bases for V and 7 bases for J; bases not matched to a gene: 16. Germline V gene data show CDR1 as SGHNT and CDR2 as YYREEE (reference sequence). The CDR3 consists of 16 residues. CDR3 in DNA: TGTGCCAGCAGCTGGAACCGCGGTGGACAGGTGGGGGAGCAGTACTTC. Encoded protein: CASSWNRGGQVGEQYF.

This chain links TRBV5-1 with TRBJ2-5; perhaps TRBD2 as D (7 bases). The V end was cut by 3 bases, the J end by 5 bases, with 20 bases between. In germline, CDR1 is SGHRS, CDR2 YFSETQ. The CDR3 length is 16 residues. The CDR3 sequence: CASSWGGPGPGETQYF. The CDR3 DNA follows: TGCGCCAGCAGCTGGGGGGGGCCGGGCCCTGGGGAGACCCAGTACTTC.

The V gene is TRBV6-5, the J gene TRBJ2-3; a weak D match, TRBD2 (6 bases). CDR3 size: 14 residues. CDR1 MNHEY and CDR2 SVGAGI come from the germline V gene. Trimming pared 2 bases from V and 6 bases from J, leaving 12 bases between. The CDR3 loop is CASSYRDGGDTQYF. Here the CDR3 DNA reads TGTGCCAGCAGTTACCGAGACGGAGGGGATACGCAGTATTTT.

The rearrangement uses TRBV2 and TRBJ1-3; 7 nucleotides match TRBD1. The length of the CDR3 is 17 residues. Germline V gene lookup returns CDR1 SNHLY and CDR2 FYNNEI. V shed 1 base, J shed 0 bases, and the junction held 6 bases outside the gene matches. The CDR3 nucleotides are TGTGCCAGCAGTGAAGAGTGGGGACAGAGCTCTGGAAACACCATATATTTT. This sequence encodes CASSEEWGQSSGNTIYF.

This clone came up a few times. This chain joins TRBV19 and TRBJ1-1; D gene ambiguous. The germline gives CDR1 LNHDA, CDR2 SQIVND (reference sequence). CDR3 length: 16 amino acids. Trimming removed 7 bases at V and 1 base at J, with 19 bases between. The CDR3 region has the DNA TGTGCCAGTATCGACGCGAGCCGGGATTCGAACACTGAAGCTTTCTTT. The encoded protein is CASIDASRDSNTEAFF. Supplemented by reference TRBV19 and TRBJ1-1, the full variable domain reads DGGITQSPKYLFRKEGQNVTLSCEQNLNHDAMYWYRQDPGQGLRLIYYSQIVNDFQKGDIAEGYSVSREKKESFPLTVTSAQKNPTAFYLCASIDASRDSNTEAFFGQGTRLTVV.

The J gene is TRBJ1-6, the V gene TRBV6-1; D gene ambiguous. This CDR3 has 12 amino acids. Trimming took off 3 bases at V and 8 bases at J, with 5 bases between the two ends. Germline V gene data show CDR1 as MNHNS and CDR2 as SASEGT. The CDR3 sequence: CASSDTDSPLHF. The DNA for the CDR3 is TGTGCCAGCAGTGATACGGATTCACCCCTCCACTTT.

The J gene is TRBJ2-3, the V gene TRBV28, with 10 bases identical to TRBD2. Germline lookup yields CDR1 MDHEN and CDR2 SYDVKM. The CDR3 totals 14 residues. V lost 6 bases, J lost 6 bases, and 6 bases stayed unmatched. The CDR3 DNA follows: TGTGCCAGCAGACCAGCGGGGGGGCAGGATACGCAGTATTTT. Protein: CASRPAGGQDTQYF. Full variable domain (missing parts from reference TRBV28 and TRBJ2-3): DVKVTQSSRYLVKRTGEKVFLECVQDMDHENMFWYRQDPGLGLRLIYFSYDVKMKEKGDIPEGYSVSREKKERFSLILESASTNQTSMYLCASRPAGGQDTQYFGPGTRLTVL.

The chain couples TRBV21-1 to TRBJ1-4; the table gives TRBD1 as D, unverified against the DNA. TRBV21-1 is noted as a pseudogene. This CDR3 spans 14 amino acids. As DNA, the CDR3 is TGTGCCAGCAGCCGTGGGCCTACTAATGAAAAACTGTTTTTT. Amino acid sequence: CASSRGPTNEKLFF.

The chain employs TRBV15 and TRBJ2-2, with D perhaps TRBD1 (5 bases). Looked up from germline, CDR1 is LNHNV and CDR2 is YYDKDF (reference sequence). CDR3 length equals 15 residues. The germline V and J ends were trimmed by 3 bases and 6 bases, with 14 bases remaining between them. The CDR3 nucleotides read TGTGCCACCAGCAGGCTAATTCAGGGCGCCGGGGAGCTGTTTTTT. This translates into CATSRLIQGAGELFF.

This chain connects TRBV27 to TRBJ1-6; TRBD1 aligns across 8 bases. Germline assignment: CDR1 MNHEY and CDR2 SMNVEV (reference sequence). The V and J ends lost 8 bases and 0 bases, in that order; junction bases with no gene match: 9. CDR3 length equals 17 residues. CDR3 nucleotides: TGTGCCAGCGGCACCGGGACAGGCCTCTCCTATAATTCACCCCTCCACTTT. This gives the protein CASGTGTGLSYNSPLHF.

The chain is built from TRBV4-2 and TRBJ2-7, with 9 bases identical to TRBD1. V lost 0 bases and J lost 1; bases outside the gene matches: 4. The CDR3 runs to 16 residues. The V gene's germline CDR1 is LGHNA and CDR2 YNFKEQ. The DNA for the CDR3 is TGTGCCAGCAGCCAAGAGGGGACAGGGAGGTCCTACGAGCAGTACTTC. This sequence encodes CASSQEGTGRSYEQYF.

The chain combines TRBV4-1 with TRBJ2-3; possibly TRBD2 for D (6 bases). The CDR3 loop spans 16 amino acids. Per the germline V gene, CDR1 is MGHRA and CDR2 is YSYEKL. V was clipped by 8 bases and J by 1 base, with 19 bases between them. CDR3 sequence reads: CASQTGWGEGTDTQYF. The CDR3, as DNA: TGCGCCAGCCAAACAGGTTGGGGGGAGGGCACAGATACGCAGTATTTT.

The V and J genes are TRBV5-1 and TRBJ2-5; D may be TRBD2 (5 bases). The CDR3 is 15 residues long. Trimming removed 4 bases at V and 4 bases at J, with 17 bases between. Germline CDR1 reads SGHRS; CDR2 reads YFSETQ. The CDR3 region is CASSPEVGVVETQYF. The DNA of the CDR3 is TGCGCCAGCAGCCCGGAGGTCGGGGTGGTAGAGACCCAGTACTTC.